The clone carrying this TCR beta chain appeared a few times. No antigen is known for it. The ViraFEST assay expanded antigen-specific CD4+ T cells with viral peptide pools before sequencing. Isolating CD4+ T cells followed roughly ten days of culture. Participants were given two doses of BNT162b2 or mRNA-1273 vaccine. Some 2 million PBMC were placed in each well, which was supplemented with approximately 10 IU/ml IL-2 and approximately 10 ug/ml peptides. Half-medium exchanges with IL-2 medium took place on days 3 and 7. This entry comes from a study of vaccination effects on CD4 cells after COVID-19. V shed 5 bases and J shed 3 bases, with 10 bases lying between them. Germline CDR1 SGHNT, CDR2 YENEEA. The CDR3 contains 13 residues. Libraries were prepared by immunoSEQ multiplex PCR; TCRdb keeps only in-frame clonotypes and omits some of them. In the table there are about 59,000 clones, around 82% of which are singletons.

Findings and limits, study-wide: Vaccine- and infection-induced clones showed marked clonal contraction late following vaccination. Researchers report that only 1 of 255 vaccine-induced clones in healthy vaccinees cross-reacted with common cold coronaviruses.

V is TRBV11-3 and J is TRBJ1-1; tentative D call: TRBD1 (5 bases). The receptor was derived from a human donor who received a COVID-19 vaccine. The sample was CD4+ T cells from PBMCs cultured with HCoV-OC43 spike peptides, taken after COVID-19 vaccination. The subset: HCoV-OC43 spike overlapping peptide pool stimulation. Here the CDR3 reads CASSRQIYTEAFF. In nucleotides, the CDR3 is TGTGCCAGCAGCCGACAGATTTACACTGAAGCTTTCTTT.